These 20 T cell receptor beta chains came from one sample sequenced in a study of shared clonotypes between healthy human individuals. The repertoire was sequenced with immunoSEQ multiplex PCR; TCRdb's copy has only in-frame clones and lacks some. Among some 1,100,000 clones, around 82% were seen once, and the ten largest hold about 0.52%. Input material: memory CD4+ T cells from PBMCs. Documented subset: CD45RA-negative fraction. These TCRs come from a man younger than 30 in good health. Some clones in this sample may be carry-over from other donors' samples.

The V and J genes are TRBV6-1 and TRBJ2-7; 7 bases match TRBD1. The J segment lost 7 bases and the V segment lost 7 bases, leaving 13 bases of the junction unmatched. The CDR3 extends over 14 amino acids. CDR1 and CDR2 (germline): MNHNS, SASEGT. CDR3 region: CASKRTQGPGEQYF. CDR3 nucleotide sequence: TGTGCCAGCAAACGGACACAGGGGCCGGGAGAGCAGTACTTC.

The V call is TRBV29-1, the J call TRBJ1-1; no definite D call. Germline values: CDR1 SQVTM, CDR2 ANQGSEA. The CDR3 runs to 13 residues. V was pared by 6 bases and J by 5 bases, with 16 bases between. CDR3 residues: CSVVTGPGTEAFF. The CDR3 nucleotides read TGCAGCGTGGTCACCGGGCCGGGGACTGAAGCTTTCTTT.

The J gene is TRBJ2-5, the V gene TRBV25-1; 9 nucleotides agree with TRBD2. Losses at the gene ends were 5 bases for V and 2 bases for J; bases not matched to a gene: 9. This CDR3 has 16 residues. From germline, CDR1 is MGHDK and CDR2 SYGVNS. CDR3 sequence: CASSPLGTSRQETQYF. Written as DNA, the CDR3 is TGTGCCAGCAGTCCCCTCGGGACTAGCAGACAAGAGACCCAGTACTTC.

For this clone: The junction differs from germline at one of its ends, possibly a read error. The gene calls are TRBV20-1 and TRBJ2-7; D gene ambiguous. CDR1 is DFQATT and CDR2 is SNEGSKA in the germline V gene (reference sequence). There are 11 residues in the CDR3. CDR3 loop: CSANVAYGQYF. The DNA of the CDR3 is TGCAGTGCCAACGTCGCGTACGGGCAGTACTTC.

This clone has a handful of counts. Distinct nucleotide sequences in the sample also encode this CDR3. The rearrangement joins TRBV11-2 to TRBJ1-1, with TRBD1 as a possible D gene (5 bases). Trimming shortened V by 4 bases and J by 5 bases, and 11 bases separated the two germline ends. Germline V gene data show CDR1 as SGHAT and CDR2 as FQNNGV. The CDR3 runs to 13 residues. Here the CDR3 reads CASSSPRGTEAFF. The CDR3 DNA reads TGTGCCAGCAGCTCCCCGAGGGGTACTGAAGCTTTCTTT.

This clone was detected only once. This CDR3 is CASSFGGTLAKNIQYF. CDR3 coding DNA: TGTGCCAGCAGTTTTGGAGGGACCCTAGCCAAAAACATTCAGTACTTC. The V gene is TRBV2, the J gene TRBJ2-4; D might be TRBD2 (6 bases). V was cut by 5 bases and J by 0 bases, with 14 bases left in between. CDR1 is SNHLY and CDR2 is FYNNEI in the germline V gene. CDR3 size: 16 residues. The full variable domain, rest sourced from reference TRBV2 and TRBJ2-4, is EPEVTQTPSHQVTQMGQEVILRCVPISNHLYFYWYRQILGQKVEFLVSFYNNEISEKSEIFDDQFSVERPDGSNFTLKIRSTKLEDSAMYFCASSFGGTLAKNIQYFGAGTRLSVL.

The CDR3 protein is CASSIMTGYSNQPQHF. In nucleotides, the CDR3 is TGTGCCAGTAGTATTATGACAGGGTATAGCAATCAGCCCCAGCATTTT. The chain couples TRBV19 to TRBJ1-5, with 7 bases matching TRBD1. Trimming took 3 bases from V and 0 from J; bases not matched to a gene: 5. This CDR3 has 16 amino acids. Germline V gene data show CDR1 as LNHDA and CDR2 as SQIVND (reference sequence).

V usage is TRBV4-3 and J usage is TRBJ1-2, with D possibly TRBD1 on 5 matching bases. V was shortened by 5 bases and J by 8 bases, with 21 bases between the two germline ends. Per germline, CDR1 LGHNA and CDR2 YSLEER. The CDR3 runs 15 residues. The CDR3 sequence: CASSSGSLGAGGYTF. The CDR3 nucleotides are TGCGCCAGCAGCTCCGGGTCCCTCGGGGCGGGGGGCTACACCTTC.

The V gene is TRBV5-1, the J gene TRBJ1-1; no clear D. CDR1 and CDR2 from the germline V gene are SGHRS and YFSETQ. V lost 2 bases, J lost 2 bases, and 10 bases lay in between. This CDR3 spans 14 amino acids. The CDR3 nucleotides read TGCGCCAGCAGCTTTCAATCAGCTAACACTGAAGCTTTCTTT. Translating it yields CASSFQSANTEAFF.

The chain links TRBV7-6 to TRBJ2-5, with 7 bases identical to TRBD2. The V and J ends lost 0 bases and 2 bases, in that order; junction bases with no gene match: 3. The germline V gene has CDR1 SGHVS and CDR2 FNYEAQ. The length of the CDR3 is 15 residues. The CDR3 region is CASSLAGGGQETQYF. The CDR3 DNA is TGTGCCAGCAGCTTAGCGGGGGGGGGTCAAGAGACCCAGTACTTC. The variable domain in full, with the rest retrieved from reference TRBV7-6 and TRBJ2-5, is GAGVSQSPRYKVTKRGQDVALRCDPISGHVSLYWYRQALGQGPEFLTYFNYEAQQDKSGLPNDRFSAERPEGSISTLTIQRTEQRDSAMYRCASSLAGGGQETQYFGPGTRLLVL.

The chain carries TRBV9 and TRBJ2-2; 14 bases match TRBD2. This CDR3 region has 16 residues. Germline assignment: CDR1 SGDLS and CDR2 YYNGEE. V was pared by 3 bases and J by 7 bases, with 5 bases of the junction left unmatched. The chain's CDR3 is CASSARLAGGIGELFF. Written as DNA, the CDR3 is TGTGCCAGCAGCGCCAGACTAGCGGGAGGGATCGGGGAGCTGTTTTTT.

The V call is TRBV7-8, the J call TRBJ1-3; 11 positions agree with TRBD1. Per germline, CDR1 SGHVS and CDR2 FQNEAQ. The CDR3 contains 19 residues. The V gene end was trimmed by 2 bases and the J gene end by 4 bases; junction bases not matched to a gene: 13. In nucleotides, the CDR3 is TGTGCCAGCAGCTTAAGGAGGGACAGGGGGTCCGATGACGGAAACACCATATATTTT. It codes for CASSLRRDRGSDDGNTIYF. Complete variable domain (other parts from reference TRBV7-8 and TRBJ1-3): GAGVSQSPRYKVAKRGQDVALRCDPISGHVSLFWYQQALGQGPEFLTYFQNEAQLDKSGLPSDRFFAERPEGSVSTLKIQRTQQEDSAVYLCASSLRRDRGSDDGNTIYFGEGSWLTVV.

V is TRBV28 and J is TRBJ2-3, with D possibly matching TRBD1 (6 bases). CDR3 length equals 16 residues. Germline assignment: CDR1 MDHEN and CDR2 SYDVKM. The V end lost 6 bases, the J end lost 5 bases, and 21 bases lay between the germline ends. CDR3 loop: CASSPNIGRGEDTQYF. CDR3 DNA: TGTGCCAGCAGCCCGAACATCGGCAGGGGTGAAGATACGCAGTATTTT.

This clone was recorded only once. CDR3 bases: TGTGCCAGCAGCTTGGGGGGGATGCTTGCGACTAATGAAAAACTGTTTTTT. Protein product: CASSLGGMLATNEKLFF. The genes are TRBV11-2 and TRBJ1-4, with D maybe TRBD1 (5 bases). The V end was cut by 3 bases, the J end by 2 bases, with 16 bases between. The CDR3 runs to 17 residues. Germline V CDR1 and CDR2: SGHAT, FQNNGV.

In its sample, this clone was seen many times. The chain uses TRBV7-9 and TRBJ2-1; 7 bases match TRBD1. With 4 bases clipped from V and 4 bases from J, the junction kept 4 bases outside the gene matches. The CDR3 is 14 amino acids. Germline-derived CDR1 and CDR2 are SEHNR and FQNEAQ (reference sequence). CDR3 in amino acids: CASSWGQFYNEQFF. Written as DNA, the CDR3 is TGTGCCAGCAGCTGGGGACAGTTTTACAATGAGCAGTTCTTC.

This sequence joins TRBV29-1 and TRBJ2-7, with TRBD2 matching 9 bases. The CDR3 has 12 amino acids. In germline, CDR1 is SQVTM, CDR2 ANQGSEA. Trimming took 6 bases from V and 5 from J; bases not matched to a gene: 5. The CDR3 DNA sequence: TGCAGCGTGGGCGGGGGGGGACACGAGCAGTACTTC. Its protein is CSVGGGGHEQYF.

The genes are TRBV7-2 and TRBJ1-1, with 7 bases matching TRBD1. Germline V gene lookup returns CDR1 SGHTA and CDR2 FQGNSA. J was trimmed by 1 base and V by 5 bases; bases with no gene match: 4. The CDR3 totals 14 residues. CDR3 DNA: TGTGCCAGCAGCCAGGGGGGTTGGAACACTGAAGCTTTCTTT. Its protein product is CASSQGGWNTEAFF.

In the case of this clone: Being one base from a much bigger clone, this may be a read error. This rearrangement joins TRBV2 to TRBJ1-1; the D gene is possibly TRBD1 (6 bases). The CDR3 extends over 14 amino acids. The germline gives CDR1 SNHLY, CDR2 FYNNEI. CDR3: CASSKETGSREASF. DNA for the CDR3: TGTGCCAGCAGTAAAGAAACAGGGAGTAGGGAAGCTTCCTTT.

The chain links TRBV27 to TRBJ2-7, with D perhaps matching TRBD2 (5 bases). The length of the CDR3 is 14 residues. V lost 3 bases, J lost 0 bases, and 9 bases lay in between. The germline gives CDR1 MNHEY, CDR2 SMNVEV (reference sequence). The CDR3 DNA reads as TGTGCCAGCAGTTTGCCTAGCTGCTCCTACGAGCAGTACTTC. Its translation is CASSLPSCSYEQYF.

CDR3 region: CASKGTSGSTDTQYF. The CDR3 DNA is TGTGCCAGCAAGGGGACTAGCGGGAGCACAGATACGCAGTATTTT. The V call is TRBV2, the J call TRBJ2-3; 12 bases align to TRBD2. With V trimmed by 7 bases and J by 0 bases, 2 bases remained unmatched. This CDR3 is 15 amino acids long. CDR1 and CDR2 (germline): SNHLY, FYNNEI.